This T cell receptor beta chain derives from a study of blood T cell repertoires in COVID-19. Using immunoSEQ multiplex PCR, the repertoire was profiled, and TCRdb retains in-frame clones only, with some absent. The sample consists of over 65,000 clones, approximately 90% of them appearing once. The sample taken for sequencing was peripheral blood. This sequence originates from a man aged 25-40 years with acute or convalescent COVID-19.

CDR3 amino acids: CASSLGPTGGGKTQYF. In DNA, the CDR3 is TGTGCCAGCAGTTTAGGCCCGACAGGGGGAGGAAAGACCCAGTACTTC. This sequence joins TRBV28 and TRBJ2-5; 9 positions agree with TRBD1. CDR3 length: 16 residues. Germline loops: CDR1 MDHEN, CDR2 SYDVKM. Unmatched junction bases numbered 10, after V lost 2 bases and J lost 6 bases. The complete variable domain, with remaining parts taken from reference TRBV28 and TRBJ2-5, reads DVKVTQSSRYLVKRTGEKVFLECVQDMDHENMFWYRQDPGLGLRLIYFSYDVKMKEKGDIPEGYSVSREKKERFSLILESASTNQTSMYLCASSLGPTGGGKTQYFGPGTRLLVL.